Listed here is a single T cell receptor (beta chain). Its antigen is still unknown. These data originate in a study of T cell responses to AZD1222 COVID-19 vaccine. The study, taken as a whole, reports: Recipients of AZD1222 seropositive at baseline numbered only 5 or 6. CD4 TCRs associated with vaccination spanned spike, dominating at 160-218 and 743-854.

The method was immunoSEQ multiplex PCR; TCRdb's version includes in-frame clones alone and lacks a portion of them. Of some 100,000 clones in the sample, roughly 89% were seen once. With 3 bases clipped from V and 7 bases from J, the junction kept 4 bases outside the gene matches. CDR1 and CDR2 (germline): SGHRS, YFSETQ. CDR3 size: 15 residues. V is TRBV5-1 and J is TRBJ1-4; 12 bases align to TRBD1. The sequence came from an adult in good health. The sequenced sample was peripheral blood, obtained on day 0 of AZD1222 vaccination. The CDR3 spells CASSSTGQGAEKLFF. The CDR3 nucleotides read TGCGCCAGCAGCTCCACGGGACAGGGGGCTGAAAAACTGTTTTTT.